Only one count was recorded for the clone carrying this T cell receptor (beta chain). The target antigen is unknown. This sample stems from a study of T cell responses to AZD1222 COVID-19 vaccine. Some clones are missing from TCRdb's copy, which holds only in-frame ones; the method was immunoSEQ multiplex PCR. The top ten clones hold about 5.9% of a sample with about 59,000 clones, roughly 89% of them seen once. Study conclusions and caveats: Spike-specific TCR breadth and depth both grew after two AZD1222 doses. Close to half of spike-specific TCRs reportedly recognize unmutated variant regions. Baseline seropositives among AZD1222 recipients totaled only five or six. The repertoires were collected only after the peak T cell response.

The V and J ends lost 6 bases and 12 bases, in that order; junction bases with no gene match: 12. The CDR3 has 13 amino acids. V is TRBV12-3 or TRBV12-4 and J is TRBJ2-7; 9 bases are a match to TRBD2. Specimen: peripheral blood, collected 28 days after the second AZD1222 dose. The origin of this receptor is an adult who received the AZD1222 COVID-19 vaccine. CDR3 sequence reads: CASSPGLASSPYF. CDR3 in DNA: TGTGCCAGCAGCCCGGGACTAGCTTCCTCTCCGTACTTC.